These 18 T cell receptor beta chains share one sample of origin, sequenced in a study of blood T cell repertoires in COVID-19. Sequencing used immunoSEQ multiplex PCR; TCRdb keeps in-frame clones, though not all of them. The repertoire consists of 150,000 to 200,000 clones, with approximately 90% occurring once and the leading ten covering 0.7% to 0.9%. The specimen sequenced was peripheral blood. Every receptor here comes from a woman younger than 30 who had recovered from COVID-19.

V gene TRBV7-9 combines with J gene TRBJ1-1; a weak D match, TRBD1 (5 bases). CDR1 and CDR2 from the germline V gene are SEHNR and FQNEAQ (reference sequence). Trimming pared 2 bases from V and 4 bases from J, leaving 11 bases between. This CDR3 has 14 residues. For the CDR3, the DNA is TGTGCCAGCAGCTTACAGGGTATAGGCACTGAAGCTTTCTTT. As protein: CASSLQGIGTEAFF.

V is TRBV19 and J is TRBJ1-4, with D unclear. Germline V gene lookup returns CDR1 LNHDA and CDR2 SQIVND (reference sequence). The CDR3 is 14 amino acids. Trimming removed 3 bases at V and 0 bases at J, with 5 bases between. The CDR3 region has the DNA TGTGCCAGTAGTATCCCTGCAACTAATGAAAAACTGTTTTTT. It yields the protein CASSIPATNEKLFF.

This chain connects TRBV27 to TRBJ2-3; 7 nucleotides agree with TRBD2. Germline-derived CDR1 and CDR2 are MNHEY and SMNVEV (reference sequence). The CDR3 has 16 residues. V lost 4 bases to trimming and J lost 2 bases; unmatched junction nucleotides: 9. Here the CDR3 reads CASSSPGTTNTDTQYF. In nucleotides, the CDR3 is TGTGCCAGCAGTTCGCCCGGGACTACTAACACAGATACGCAGTATTTT.

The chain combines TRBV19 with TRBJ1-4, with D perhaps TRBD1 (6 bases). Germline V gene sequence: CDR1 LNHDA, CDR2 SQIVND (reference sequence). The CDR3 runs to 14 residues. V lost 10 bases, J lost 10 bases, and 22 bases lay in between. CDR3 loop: CATSAGGALGKLFF. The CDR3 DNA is TGTGCCACCAGCGCGGGGGGCGCACTCGGAAAACTGTTTTTT.

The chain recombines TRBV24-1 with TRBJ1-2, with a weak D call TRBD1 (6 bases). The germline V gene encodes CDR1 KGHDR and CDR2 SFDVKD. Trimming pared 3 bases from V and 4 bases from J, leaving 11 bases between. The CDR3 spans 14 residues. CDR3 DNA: TGTGCCACCAGTGATGGGGACAATGCCTATGGCTACACCTTC. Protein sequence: CATSDGDNAYGYTF.

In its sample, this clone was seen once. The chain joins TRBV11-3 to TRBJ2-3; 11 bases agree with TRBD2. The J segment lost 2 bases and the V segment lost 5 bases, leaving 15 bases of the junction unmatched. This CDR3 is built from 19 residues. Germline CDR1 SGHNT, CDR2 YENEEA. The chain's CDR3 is CASSPQPGTSGPFTDTQYF. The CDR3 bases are TGTGCCAGCAGCCCCCAGCCCGGGACTAGCGGCCCTTTCACAGATACGCAGTATTTT.

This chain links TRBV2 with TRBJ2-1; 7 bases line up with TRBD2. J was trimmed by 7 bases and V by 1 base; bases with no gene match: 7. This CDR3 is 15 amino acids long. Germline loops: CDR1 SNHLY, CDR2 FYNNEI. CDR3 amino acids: CASSEVGLADNEQFF. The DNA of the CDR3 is TGTGCCAGCAGTGAAGTAGGGCTAGCGGATAATGAGCAGTTCTTC.

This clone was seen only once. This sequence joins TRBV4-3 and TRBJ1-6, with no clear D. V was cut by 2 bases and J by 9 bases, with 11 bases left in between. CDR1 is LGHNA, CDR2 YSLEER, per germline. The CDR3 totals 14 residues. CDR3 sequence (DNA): TGCGCCAGCAGCCAAAATCCCGACACTTCACCCCTCCACTTT. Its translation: CASSQNPDTSPLHF.

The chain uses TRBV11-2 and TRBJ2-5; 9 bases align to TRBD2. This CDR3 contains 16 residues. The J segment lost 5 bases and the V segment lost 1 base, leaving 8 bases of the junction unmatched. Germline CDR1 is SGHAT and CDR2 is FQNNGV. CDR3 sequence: CASSLGLAARGETQYF. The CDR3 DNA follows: TGTGCCAGCAGCTTAGGACTAGCGGCGAGGGGGGAGACCCAGTACTTC.

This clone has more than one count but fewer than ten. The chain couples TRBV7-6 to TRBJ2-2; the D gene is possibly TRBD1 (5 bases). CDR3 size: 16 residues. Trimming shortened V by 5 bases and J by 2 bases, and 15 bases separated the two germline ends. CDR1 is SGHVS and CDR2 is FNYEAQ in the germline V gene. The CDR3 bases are TGTGCCAGCAGCCCTAGACAGACCTTAAACACCGGGGAGCTGTTTTTT. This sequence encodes CASSPRQTLNTGELFF.

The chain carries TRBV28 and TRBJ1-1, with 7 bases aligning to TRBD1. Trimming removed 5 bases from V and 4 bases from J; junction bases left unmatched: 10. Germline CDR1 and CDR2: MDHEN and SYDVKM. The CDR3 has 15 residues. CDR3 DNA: TGTGCCAGCAGTGGATCGAGGGGGCAGGGCACTGAAGCTTTCTTT. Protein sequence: CASSGSRGQGTEAFF.

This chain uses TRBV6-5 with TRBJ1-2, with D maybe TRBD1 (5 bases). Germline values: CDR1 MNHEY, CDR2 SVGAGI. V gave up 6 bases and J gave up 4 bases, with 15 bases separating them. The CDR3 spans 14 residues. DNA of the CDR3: TGTGCCAGCAGGCAAGACAGCAACTTCTATGGCTACACCTTC. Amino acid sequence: CASRQDSNFYGYTF.

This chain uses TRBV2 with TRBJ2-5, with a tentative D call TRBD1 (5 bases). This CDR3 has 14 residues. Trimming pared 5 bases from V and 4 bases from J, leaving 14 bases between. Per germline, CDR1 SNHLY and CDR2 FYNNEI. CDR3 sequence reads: CASSRTLSGETQYF. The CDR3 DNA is TGTGCCAGCAGTAGGACACTATCCGGAGAGACCCAGTACTTC.

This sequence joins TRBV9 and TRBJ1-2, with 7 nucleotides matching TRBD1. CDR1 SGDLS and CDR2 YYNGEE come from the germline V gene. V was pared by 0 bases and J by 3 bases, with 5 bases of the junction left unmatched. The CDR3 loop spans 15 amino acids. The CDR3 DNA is TGTGCCAGCAGCGTAGCACCGGGGACAGACTATGGCTACACCTTC. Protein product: CASSVAPGTDYGYTF.

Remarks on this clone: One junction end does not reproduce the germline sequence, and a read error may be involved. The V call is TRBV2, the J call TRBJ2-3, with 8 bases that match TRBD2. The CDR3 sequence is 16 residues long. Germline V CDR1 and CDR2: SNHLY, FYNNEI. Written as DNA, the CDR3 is TGTGCCAGCATTGAAATAGCGGGATCCGGGGCAGATACGCAGTATTTT. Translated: CASIEIAGSGADTQYF.

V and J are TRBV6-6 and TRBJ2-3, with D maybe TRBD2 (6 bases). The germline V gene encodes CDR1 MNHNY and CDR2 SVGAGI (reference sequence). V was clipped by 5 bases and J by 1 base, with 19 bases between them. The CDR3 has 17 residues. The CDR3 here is CASSPPIRGLGTDTQYF. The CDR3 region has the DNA TGTGCCAGCAGTCCACCTATTCGGGGACTGGGCACAGATACGCAGTATTTT.

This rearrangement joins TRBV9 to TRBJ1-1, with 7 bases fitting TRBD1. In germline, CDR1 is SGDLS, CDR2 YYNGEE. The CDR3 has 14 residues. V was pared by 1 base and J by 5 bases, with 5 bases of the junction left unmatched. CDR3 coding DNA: TGTGCCAGCAGCGTAAACAGGGGTCATACTGAAGCTTTCTTT. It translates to CASSVNRGHTEAFF.

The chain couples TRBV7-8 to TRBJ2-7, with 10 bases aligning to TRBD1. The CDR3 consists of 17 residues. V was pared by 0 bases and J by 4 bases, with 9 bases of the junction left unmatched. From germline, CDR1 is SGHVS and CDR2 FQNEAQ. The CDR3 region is CASSLARPGQGRYEQYV. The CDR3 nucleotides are TGTGCCAGCAGCTTAGCTAGGCCGGGACAGGGGCGGTACGAGCAGTACGTC.